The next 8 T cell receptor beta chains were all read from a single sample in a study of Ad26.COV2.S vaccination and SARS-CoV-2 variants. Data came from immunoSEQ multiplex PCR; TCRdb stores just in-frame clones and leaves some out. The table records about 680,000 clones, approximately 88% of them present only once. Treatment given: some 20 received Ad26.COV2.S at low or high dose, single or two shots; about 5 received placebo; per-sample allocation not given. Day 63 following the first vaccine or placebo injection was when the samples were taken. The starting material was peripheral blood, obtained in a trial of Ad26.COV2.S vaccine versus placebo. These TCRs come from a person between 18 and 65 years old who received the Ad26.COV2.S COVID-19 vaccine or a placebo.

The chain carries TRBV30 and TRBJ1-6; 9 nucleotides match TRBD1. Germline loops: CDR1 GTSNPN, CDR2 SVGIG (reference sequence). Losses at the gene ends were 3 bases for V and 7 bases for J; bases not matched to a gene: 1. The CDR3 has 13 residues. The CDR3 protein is CAWRGQGNSPLHF. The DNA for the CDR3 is TGTGCCTGGAGGGGACAGGGAAATTCACCCCTCCACTTT.

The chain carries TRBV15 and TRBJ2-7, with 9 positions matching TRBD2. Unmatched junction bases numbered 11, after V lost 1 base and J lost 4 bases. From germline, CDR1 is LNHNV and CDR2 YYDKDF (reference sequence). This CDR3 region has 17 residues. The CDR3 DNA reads TGTGCCACCAGCAGAGTCCGTGCGGTAGCGGGAGAGTACGAGCAGTACTTC. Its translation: CATSRVRAVAGEYEQYF.

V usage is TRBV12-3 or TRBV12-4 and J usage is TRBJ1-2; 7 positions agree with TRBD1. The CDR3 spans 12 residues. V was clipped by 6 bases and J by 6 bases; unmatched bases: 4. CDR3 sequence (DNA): TGTGCCAGCAGAGGGAGGGGGCATGGCTACACCTTC. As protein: CASRGRGHGYTF.

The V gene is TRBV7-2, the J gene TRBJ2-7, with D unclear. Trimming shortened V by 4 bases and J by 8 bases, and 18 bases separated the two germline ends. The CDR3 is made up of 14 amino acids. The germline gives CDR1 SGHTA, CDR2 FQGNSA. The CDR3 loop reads CASSSRWATSQQYF. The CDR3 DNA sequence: TGTGCCAGCAGCTCGAGGTGGGCTACGAGCCAGCAGTACTTC.

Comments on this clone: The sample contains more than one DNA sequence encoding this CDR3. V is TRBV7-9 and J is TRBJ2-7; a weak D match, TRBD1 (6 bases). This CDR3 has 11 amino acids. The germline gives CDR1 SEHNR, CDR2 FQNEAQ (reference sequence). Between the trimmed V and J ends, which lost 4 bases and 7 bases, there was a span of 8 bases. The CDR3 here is CASSSTGEQYF. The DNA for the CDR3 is TGTGCCAGCAGCTCTACAGGGGAGCAGTACTTC.

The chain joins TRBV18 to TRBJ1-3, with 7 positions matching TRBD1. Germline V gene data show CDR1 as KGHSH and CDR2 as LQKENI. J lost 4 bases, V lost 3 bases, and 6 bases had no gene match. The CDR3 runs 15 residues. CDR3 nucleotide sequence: TGTGCCAGCTCACCCTCGACAGGGACCGGAAACACCATATATTTT. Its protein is CASSPSTGTGNTIYF.

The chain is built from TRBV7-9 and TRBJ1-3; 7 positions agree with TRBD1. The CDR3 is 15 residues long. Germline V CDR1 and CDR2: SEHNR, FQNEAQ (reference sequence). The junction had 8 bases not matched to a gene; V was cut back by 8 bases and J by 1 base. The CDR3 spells CASARQGLSGNTIYF. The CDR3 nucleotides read TGTGCCAGCGCTAGACAGGGACTTTCTGGAAACACCATATATTTT. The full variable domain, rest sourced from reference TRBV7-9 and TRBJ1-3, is DTGVSQNPRHKITKRGQNVTFRCDPISEHNRLYWYRQTLGQGPEFLTYFQNEAQLEKSRLLSDRFSAERPKGSFSTLEIQRTEQGDSAMYLCASARQGLSGNTIYFGEGSWLTVV.

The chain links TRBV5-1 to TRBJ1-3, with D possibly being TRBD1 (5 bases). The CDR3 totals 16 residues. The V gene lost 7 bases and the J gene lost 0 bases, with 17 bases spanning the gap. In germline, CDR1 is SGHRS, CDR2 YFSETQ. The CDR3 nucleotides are TGCGCCAGCGCCCCGCGGGAGGGGAGCTCTGGAAACACCATATATTTT. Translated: CASAPREGSSGNTIYF. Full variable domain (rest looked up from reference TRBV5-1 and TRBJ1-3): KAGVTQTPRYLIKTRGQQVTLSCSPISGHRSVSWYQQTPGQGLQFLFEYFSETQRNKGNFPGRFSGRQFSNSRSEMNVSTLELGDSALYLCASAPREGSSGNTIYFGEGSWLTVV.